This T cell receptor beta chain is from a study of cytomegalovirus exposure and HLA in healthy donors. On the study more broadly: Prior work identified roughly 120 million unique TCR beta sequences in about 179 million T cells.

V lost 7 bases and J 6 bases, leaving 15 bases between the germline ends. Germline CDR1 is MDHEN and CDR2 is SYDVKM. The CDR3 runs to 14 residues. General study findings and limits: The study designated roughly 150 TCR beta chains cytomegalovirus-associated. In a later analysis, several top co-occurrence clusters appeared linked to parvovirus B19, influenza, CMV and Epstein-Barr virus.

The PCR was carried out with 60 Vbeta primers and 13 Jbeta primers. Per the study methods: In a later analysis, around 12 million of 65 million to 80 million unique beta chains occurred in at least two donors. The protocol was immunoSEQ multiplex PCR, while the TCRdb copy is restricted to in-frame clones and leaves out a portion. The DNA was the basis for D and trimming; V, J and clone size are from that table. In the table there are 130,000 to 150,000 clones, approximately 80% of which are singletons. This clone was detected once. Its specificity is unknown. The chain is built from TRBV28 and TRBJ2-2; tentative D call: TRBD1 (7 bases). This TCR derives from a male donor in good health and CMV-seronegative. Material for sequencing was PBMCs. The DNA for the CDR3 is TGTGCCAGCAATGAGCAGGGGGGATCCGGGGAGCTGTTTTTT. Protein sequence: CASNEQGGSGELFF.